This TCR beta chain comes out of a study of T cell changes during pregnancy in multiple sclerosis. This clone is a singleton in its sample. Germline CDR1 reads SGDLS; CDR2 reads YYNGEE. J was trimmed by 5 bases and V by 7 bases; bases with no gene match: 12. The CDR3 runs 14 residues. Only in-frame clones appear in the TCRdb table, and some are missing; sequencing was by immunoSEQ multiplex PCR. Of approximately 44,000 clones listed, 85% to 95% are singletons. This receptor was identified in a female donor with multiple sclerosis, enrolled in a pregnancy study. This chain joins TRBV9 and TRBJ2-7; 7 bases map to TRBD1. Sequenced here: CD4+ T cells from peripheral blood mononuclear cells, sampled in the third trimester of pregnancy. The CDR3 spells CASSPSTGVHEQYF. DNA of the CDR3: TGTGCCAGCTCCCCCTCAACAGGGGTGCACGAGCAGTACTTC.